This TCR beta chain was observed in a study of blood T cell repertoires in COVID-19 (dated by TCRdb to 2020 to 2021). In terms of the full investigation: The collaborator samples originated in the United States, Italy and Spain and spanned the acute and convalescent phases of COVID-19. The material from the prospective study consisted of cDNA or gDNA derived from T cells, B-cell-depleted T cells, or PBMCs. Deeply sampled blood TCRbeta repertoires from subjects exposed to, actively infected with, or recovered from COVID-19 were included in the dataset. The repertoires were released in a freely available public database intended as a resource for research on the immune response to SARS-CoV-2. The samples were drawn from the first 160 participants of the ongoing ImmuneRACE study and from 950 to 1,500 subjects provided by 6 global collaborators. A de-identified subject ID, COVID-19 status, age in years and sex were almost always included in the sample metadata. Where HLA class I and class II types were available, the types were taken from metadata supplied by the sample provider, not from assay-based typing. What the authors observed across the whole study: The amount of clinical and demographic metadata varied by source and participant and was provided uncurated.

The immunoSEQ Assay, a bias-controlled multiplex PCR, was used to amplify TCRbeta CDR3 regions from genomic DNA. Under the source paper's analysis protocol: The number of nucleated cells in each sample was estimated by amplification of reference gene primers within the assay. To quantify the absolute abundance of each unique TCRbeta CDR3 rearrangement, sequence reads were collapsed and filtered. Productive Simpson clonality was computed per sample as the square root of Simpson's diversity index over productive rearrangements. This immuneACCESS table, as held by TCRdb, lists in-frame sequences with V and J called but not all clones. Of the missing ones, under half trace to an unresolved V gene in checked studies; the others have no known cause. From that table come the V and J calls and clone size; the DNA was used to work out D and trimming. A total of under 95,000 clones appear in this sample, roughly four fifths of them only once. The top ten constitute approximately 10% of the sample.

Per the germline V gene, SGHRS is the CDR1 and YFSETQ is the CDR2. Trimming removed 4 bases from V and 3 bases from J, leaving 14 bases between the germline ends. The CDR3 numbers 14 residues from cysteine through phenylalanine. The CDR3 DNA has 42 bases and is translated from base 1. A word on this clone: No cognate antigen has been identified for it. Base quality data are lacking; no much larger clone is found one base away.

Whole blood was collected in K2EDTA tubes by collaborating institutions according to the institutions' own protocols. For TCRbeta analysis, collaborators shipped samples as frozen whole blood, isolated PBMCs, or DNA extracted from either of those sample types. This TCR was recovered from a man aged 50 to 60 with acute or convalescent COVID-19. Sequencing was done on a sample of peripheral blood. This receptor chain uses TRBV5-1 and TRBJ2-7, with a tentative D gene TRBD2 over 6 matching bases. The CDR3: CASSAGTGGYEQYF. The base sequence is TGCGCCAGCAGCGCAGGGACTGGGGGCTACGAGCAGTACTTC.